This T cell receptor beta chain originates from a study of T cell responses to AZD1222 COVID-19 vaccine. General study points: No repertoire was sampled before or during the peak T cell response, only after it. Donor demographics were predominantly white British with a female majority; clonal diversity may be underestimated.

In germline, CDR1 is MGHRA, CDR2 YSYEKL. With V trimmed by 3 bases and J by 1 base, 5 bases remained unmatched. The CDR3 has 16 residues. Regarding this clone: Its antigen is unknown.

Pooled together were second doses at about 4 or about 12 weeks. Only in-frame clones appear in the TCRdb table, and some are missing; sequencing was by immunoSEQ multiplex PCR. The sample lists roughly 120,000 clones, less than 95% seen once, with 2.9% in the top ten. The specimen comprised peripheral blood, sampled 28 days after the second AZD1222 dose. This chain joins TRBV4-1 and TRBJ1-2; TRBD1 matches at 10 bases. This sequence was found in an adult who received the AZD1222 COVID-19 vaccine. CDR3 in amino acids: CASSQLRTGGNYGYTF. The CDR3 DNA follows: TGCGCCAGCAGCCAGCTCAGGACAGGGGGTAACTATGGCTACACCTTC.